The clone carrying this TCR beta chain appeared once. Antigen: not known. This CDR3 region has 11 residues. The germline gives CDR1 MDHEN, CDR2 SYDVKM. V lost 5 bases, J lost 4 bases, and 3 bases lay in between. Primers included in the PCR were 60 Vbeta and 13 Jbeta primers. As handled by the study authors: Tens of millions of unique TCR beta chains, roughly 11 million of them shared, were counted by a later analysis. Method: immunoSEQ multiplex PCR; TCRdb's copy keeps in-frame clones and lacks some. The DNA was the basis for D and trimming; V, J and clone size are from that table. Of about 150,000 clones in the sample, 70% to 90% were seen once. These data are taken from a study of cytomegalovirus exposure and HLA in healthy donors. Study findings and constraints: Earlier analysis found most TCR beta V segments productive about 87% or about 30% of the time. Associated with cytomegalovirus, according to the listing, were 150 to 200 TCR beta chains.

The sequence derives from a woman in her forties in good health and CMV-seropositive. This sequence joins TRBV28 and TRBJ1-5; D gene uncertain. Sequences were obtained from PBMCs. As DNA, the CDR3 is TGTGCCAGCAGTCTGAATCAGCCCCAGCATTTT. Translation gives CASSLNQPQHF.